Listed below are T cell receptor beta chains from one sample, sequenced in a study of control samples from healthy donors and cancer patients. Clones were read by immunoSEQ multiplex PCR, and TCRdb kept only the in-frame ones, dropping some. The sample has about 25,000 clones; approximately 85% are singletons. Sequencing was performed on PBMCs. The receptors derive from a woman aged 55-70 years with head and neck cancer. Both conserved end residues are part of each CDR3. The D gene is left open where the match is weak. Where a row states a size, it is once, few, many or the class of an expanded clone; other rows omit it.

d_call	v_call	clone_size	j_call	cdr3_aa	cdr3_nt
TRBD2	TRBV19	.	TRBJ2-1	CASSPRRAGGRDEQFF	TGTGCCAGTAGCCCCCGGAGAGCGGGAGGGCGGGATGAGCAGTTCTTC
TRBD1	TRBV18	.	TRBJ2-7	CASSPGQPYEQYF	TGTGCCAGCTCACCGGGACAGCCGTACGAGCAGTACTTC
.	TRBV4-3	.	TRBJ1-5	CASSQDRNSNQPQHF	TGCGCCAGCAGCCAAGACAGAAATAGCAATCAGCCCCAGCATTTT
TRBD1	TRBV19	.	TRBJ1-6	CASSAYRQGYNSPLHF	TGTGCCAGTAGTGCGTATAGACAGGGCTATAATTCACCCCTCCACTTT
.	TRBV5-1	.	TRBJ1-4	CASSSGSSNEKLFF	TGCGCCAGCAGCTCGGGGTCTTCTAATGAAAAACTGTTTTTT
.	TRBV5-4	.	TRBJ2-3	CASSFGGGFTDTQYF	TGTGCCAGCAGCTTCGGCGGGGGCTTTACAGATACGCAGTATTTT
.	TRBV20-1	.	TRBJ1-4	CSAQNGEKLFF	TGCAGTGCGCAGAATGGAGAAAAACTGTTTTTT
.	TRBV7-2	.	TRBJ2-7	CASSLGGRRDEQYF	TGTGCCAGCAGCTTAGGGGGCCGCCGGGACGAGCAGTACTTC
.	TRBV6-2/TRBV6-3	.	TRBJ1-5	CASSFRGVNQPQHF	TGTGCCAGCAGTTTCAGGGGAGTCAATCAGCCCCAGCATTTT
TRBD1	TRBV18	.	TRBJ1-1	CASSQGTGFSEAFF	TGTGCCAGCTCACAAGGGACAGGGTTTTCTGAAGCTTTCTTT
.	TRBV27	.	TRBJ1-6	CASSFLDRENSPLHF	TGTGCCAGCAGTTTCCTGGATAGAGAAAATTCACCCCTCCACTTT
.	TRBV28	.	TRBJ2-7	CASIGAGNEQYF	TGTGCCAGTATAGGGGCCGGCAACGAGCAGTACTTC
TRBD1	TRBV4-2	.	TRBJ1-5	CASSQDGTGSGPQHF	TGTGCCAGCAGCCAAGACGGGACAGGCTCTGGGCCCCAGCATTTT
.	TRBV7-2	.	TRBJ1-3	CASSLDLGRLGNTIYF	TGTGCCAGCAGCTTAGATCTAGGGCGGCTTGGAAACACCATATATTTT
.	TRBV5-6	.	TRBJ1-1	CASSLGDLFTSAFF	TGTGCCAGCAGCTTGGGGGACCTATTTACTTCAGCTTTCTTT
.	TRBV5-1	.	TRBJ1-1	CASSDDLNTEAFF	TGCGCCAGCAGCGACGATTTGAACACTGAAGCTTTCTTT
TRBD1	TRBV9	.	TRBJ2-3	CASSVGSGGYGADTQYF	TGTGCCAGCAGCGTTGGGTCAGGGGGATACGGGGCAGATACGCAGTATTTT
.	TRBV4-3	.	TRBJ1-3	CASSPNGGRFSGNTIYF	TGCGCCAGCAGCCCTAATGGGGGCCGGTTCTCTGGAAACACCATATATTTT
.	TRBV2	.	TRBJ1-2	CASTPGGRHYGYTF	TGTGCCAGCACCCCCGGGGGTAGGCACTATGGCTACACCTTC
TRBD1	TRBV11-2	.	TRBJ2-5	CASSLVGGQSQETQYF	TGTGCCAGCAGCTTAGTTGGGGGACAGTCCCAAGAGACCCAGTACTTC
.	TRBV5-5	.	TRBJ2-2	CASSFIANTGELFF	TGTGCCAGCAGCTTCATAGCGAACACCGGGGAGCTGTTTTTT
TRBD1	TRBV29-1	.	TRBJ2-1	CSVGTGRMNEQFF	TGCAGCGTCGGGACAGGGAGAATGAATGAGCAGTTCTTC
TRBD1	TRBV19	.	TRBJ1-2	CASSIDLGTGVSAYGYTF	TGTGCCAGTAGTATAGATCTCGGGACAGGGGTGAGTGCCTATGGCTACACCTTC
.	TRBV12-3/TRBV12-4	.	TRBJ1-4	CASSYRANEKLFF	TGTGCCAGCAGTTACCGAGCTAATGAAAAACTGTTTTTT
.	TRBV7-2	.	TRBJ1-5	CASSQSENQPQHF	TGTGCCAGCAGTCAATCTGAGAATCAGCCCCAGCATTTT
.	TRBV7-6	.	TRBJ2-6	CASSPSTGANVLTF	TGTGCCAGCAGCCCTTCAACTGGGGCCAACGTCCTGACTTTC
.	TRBV18	few	TRBJ2-2	CASSPSNTGELFF	TGTGCCAGCTCACCATCAAACACCGGGGAGCTGTTTTTT
.	TRBV18	.	TRBJ1-6	CASSPRSGFSYNSPLHF	TGTGCCAGCTCACCGAGGTCCGGGTTCTCCTATAATTCACCCCTCCACTTT
.	TRBV4-2	.	TRBJ1-5	CASSQEPGQDDDQPQHF	TGTGCCAGCAGCCAAGAGCCAGGGCAGGACGACGATCAGCCCCAGCATTTT